The rows below give T cell receptor beta chains drawn from one sample of a study of a mutant IDH1 vaccine in newly diagnosed glioma. Their target antigens are unknown. Assay: immunoSEQ multiplex PCR; the TCRdb copy retains only in-frame clones and omits some. The sample holds tens of thousands of clones, 70% to 90% seen once. The sequencing used PBMCs, collected from a glioma patient whose treatment included an IDH1 peptide vaccine. The receptors here all came from a man aged 25 to 40 with glioma. CDR3s include the opening cysteine and the closing phenylalanine or tryptophan. The D gene is left open where the match is weak. Clone size is not always given. Where it is, it says once, few, many or a class for expanded clones.

V gene: TRBV5-4; clone size: once; D gene: -; J gene: TRBJ1-6; CDR3 DNA: TGTGCCAGCAGCACCGGGGGAGGGGCCTATAATTCACCCCTCCACTTT; CDR3 protein: CASSTGGGAYNSPLHF
V gene: TRBV28; clone size: -; D gene: -; J gene: TRBJ1-2; CDR3 DNA: TGTGCCAGCACAACTGGACTGTATGGCTACACCTTC; CDR3 protein: CASTTGLYGYTF
V gene: TRBV18; clone size: once; D gene: TRBD1; J gene: TRBJ1-5; CDR3 DNA: TGTGCCAGCTCACCGACAGGGGCCCAGCAGCCCCAGCATTTT; CDR3 protein: CASSPTGAQQPQHF
V gene: TRBV7-9; clone size: once; D gene: TRBD1; J gene: TRBJ1-6; CDR3 DNA: TGTGCCAGCAGCTCGTTATGGGGGGACAGGAGTGACTTT; CDR3 protein: CASSSLWGDRSDF
V gene: TRBV19; clone size: -; D gene: -; J gene: TRBJ1-5; CDR3 DNA: TGTGCCAGTATTTCAGGGAGAGGGAGCAATCAGCCCCAGCATTTT; CDR3 protein: CASISGRGSNQPQHF
V gene: TRBV6-7; clone size: -; D gene: -; J gene: TRBJ2-1; CDR3 DNA: TGTGCCAGCAGTGTCCTAGAACTAAATTTCTCCTACAATGAGCAGTTCTTC; CDR3 protein: CASSVLELNFSYNEQFF
V gene: TRBV7-9; clone size: -; D gene: -; J gene: TRBJ1-4; CDR3 DNA: TGTGCCAGCAGCCCTCAGGGTGGGGAAAAACTGTTTTTT; CDR3 protein: CASSPQGGEKLFF
V gene: TRBV5-6; clone size: few; D gene: TRBD1; J gene: TRBJ1-6; CDR3 DNA: TGTGCCAGCAGCTTACAGGGGGGATCACCCCTCCACTTT; CDR3 protein: CASSLQGGSPLHF
V gene: TRBV6-6; clone size: -; D gene: -; J gene: TRBJ1-6; CDR3 DNA: TGTGCCAGCAGTTCGCAACCGGGCTCCTATAATTCACCCCTCCACTTT; CDR3 protein: CASSSQPGSYNSPLHF
V gene: TRBV18; clone size: -; D gene: -; J gene: TRBJ2-2; CDR3 DNA: TGTGCCAGCTCACCAGAGGTCGAAGGCACCGGGGAGCTGTTTTTT; CDR3 protein: CASSPEVEGTGELFF
V gene: TRBV4-1; clone size: once; D gene: TRBD2; J gene: TRBJ2-7; CDR3 DNA: TGCGCCAGCAGCCCCCTGACTAGCGGGGGCTCTGAGCAGTACTTC; CDR3 protein: CASSPLTSGGSEQYF
V gene: TRBV28; clone size: once; D gene: -; J gene: TRBJ1-2; CDR3 DNA: TGTGCCAGCAGTTTAACCAGGAGCCTCTATGGCTACACCTTC; CDR3 protein: CASSLTRSLYGYTF
V gene: TRBV19; clone size: -; D gene: -; J gene: TRBJ2-2; CDR3 DNA: TGTGCCAGTAGGGGACTGGCGGACACCGGGGAGCTGTTTTTT; CDR3 protein: CASRGLADTGELFF
V gene: TRBV20-1; clone size: -; D gene: -; J gene: TRBJ1-2; CDR3 DNA: TGCAGTGCTAGTTATGTCGAAGGCTACACCTTC; CDR3 protein: CSASYVEGYTF
V gene: TRBV14; clone size: -; D gene: -; J gene: TRBJ2-1; CDR3 DNA: TGTGCCAGCAGCCAAGACAGCGTTTGGGTGACCTACAATGAGCAGTTCTTC; CDR3 protein: CASSQDSVWVTYNEQFF
V gene: TRBV10-3; clone size: -; D gene: -; J gene: TRBJ1-2; CDR3 DNA: TGTGCCATCAGTGGAGCTAACTATGGCTACACCTTC; CDR3 protein: CAISGANYGYTF
V gene: TRBV6-6; clone size: -; D gene: -; J gene: TRBJ1-1; CDR3 DNA: TGTGCCAGCAATCAAAATCGGGTTGACACTGAAGCTTTCTTT; CDR3 protein: CASNQNRVDTEAFF